This TCR beta chain is from a study of blood T cell repertoires in COVID-19. As handled by the study authors: Amplification with reference gene primers provided the estimates of nucleated cell counts. TCRdb keeps only in-frame clones here, not all; method: immunoSEQ multiplex PCR. V and J calls and clone size follow that table, whereas D and trimming were derived from the DNA. The data hold some 300,000 clones, with about 88% observed a single time. The V end was cut by 6 bases, the J end by 3 bases, with 17 bases between. The germline V gene has CDR1 GTSNPN and CDR2 SVGIG (reference sequence). The CDR3 runs 14 residues.

The sequencing input was peripheral blood. This chain connects TRBV30 to TRBJ1-2, with a weak D call TRBD1 (5 bases). The receptor was isolated from an older man with acute or convalescent COVID-19. CDR3 region: CACPGNGGDYGYTF. Written as DNA, the CDR3 is TGTGCCTGCCCGGGGAACGGGGGGGACTATGGCTACACCTTC.